A single sample gave rise to the 8 T cell receptor beta chains below, sequenced in a study of blood T cell repertoires in COVID-19. Repertoires were generated with immunoSEQ multiplex PCR, while TCRdb's copy carries only in-frame clones and drops some. The table includes 130,000 or so clones, just over 85% detected once. The sample taken for sequencing was peripheral blood. These receptors originate from an older woman with acute or convalescent COVID-19.

This rearrangement joins TRBV12-3 or TRBV12-4 to TRBJ1-5, with D hard to call. The CDR3 has 12 amino acids. V was clipped by 5 bases and J by 8 bases, with 10 bases between them. CDR3 sequence: CASSLHPEPQHF. DNA of the CDR3: TGTGCCAGCAGTCTCCACCCGGAGCCCCAGCATTTT.

This clone occurred a few times. V gene TRBV10-2 combines with J gene TRBJ2-1, with D tentatively TRBD2 (7 bases). The CDR3 is 17 amino acids. V was cut by 0 bases and J by 6 bases, with 18 bases left in between. Germline V lookup: CDR1 WSHSY, CDR2 SAAADI. The CDR3 nucleotides are TGCGCCAGCAGTGAGTCGGGAGGGGGGGATATCCTCAATGAGCAGTTCTTC. Translating gives CASSESGGGDILNEQFF.

V gene TRBV5-1 combines with J gene TRBJ1-2; TRBD1 aligns across 7 bases. V was pared by 3 bases and J by 7 bases, with 6 bases of the junction left unmatched. Germline lookup yields CDR1 SGHRS and CDR2 YFSETQ. There are 13 residues in the CDR3. For the CDR3, the DNA is TGCGCCAGCAGCTCTCAGCGACAGGGTGGCTACACCTTC. This gives the protein CASSSQRQGGYTF.

The V and J genes are TRBV18 and TRBJ1-4, with TRBD1 matching 8 bases. Trimming cost V 2 bases and J 0 bases; bases outside gene matches: 11. Germline V gene lookup returns CDR1 KGHSH and CDR2 LQKENI. The CDR3 spans 19 residues. CDR3 region: CASSPFLPGGRSTNEKLFF. DNA of the CDR3: TGTGCCAGCTCACCATTCCTGCCAGGGGGCCGGTCAACTAATGAAAAACTGTTTTTT. The full variable domain, with the rest looked up from reference TRBV18 and TRBJ1-4, is NAGVMQNPRHLVRRRGQEARLRCSPMKGHSHVYWYRQLPEEGLKFMVYLQKENIIDESGMPKERFSAEFPKEGPSILRIQQVVRGDSAAYFCASSPFLPGGRSTNEKLFFGSGTQLSVL.

The chain recombines TRBV6-5 with TRBJ1-1, with D maybe TRBD1 (5 bases). Germline CDR1 and CDR2: MNHEY and SVGAGI. V was clipped by 6 bases and J by 8 bases, with 10 bases between them. This CDR3 comprises 11 residues. This chain's CDR3 is CASSQGGEAFF. DNA for the CDR3: TGTGCCAGCAGCCAGGGAGGAGAAGCTTTCTTT.

V gene TRBV6-6 combines with J gene TRBJ2-7; TRBD2 matches at 9 bases. This CDR3 contains 15 residues. CDR1 and CDR2 (germline): MNHNY, SVGAGI (reference sequence). J lost 2 bases, V lost 0 bases, and 2 bases had no gene match. DNA for the CDR3: TGTGCCAGCAGTTACTCGCGGGGGGGGGCCTACGAGCAGTACTTC. It is translated as CASSYSRGGAYEQYF.

The J gene is TRBJ1-1, the V gene TRBV27; no definite D call. The CDR3 runs to 12 residues. Deletions cut 6 bases from V and 1 base from J, with 6 bases between. The germline CDR1 and CDR2 sequences are MNHEY and SMNVEV (reference sequence). CDR3 residues: CASRQQNTEAFF. DNA of the CDR3: TGTGCCAGCAGGCAACAGAACACTGAAGCTTTCTTT.

This chain links TRBV6-2 or TRBV6-3 with TRBJ1-2; TRBD1 is a possible D gene (6 bases). Germline loops: CDR1 MNHEY, CDR2 SVGEGT. V was trimmed by 4 bases and J by 3 bases, leaving 15 bases between them. This CDR3 has 15 residues. The CDR3 loop is CASSSRDTQHYGYTF. As DNA, the CDR3 is TGTGCCAGCAGTTCCCGGGACACCCAACACTATGGCTACACCTTC.